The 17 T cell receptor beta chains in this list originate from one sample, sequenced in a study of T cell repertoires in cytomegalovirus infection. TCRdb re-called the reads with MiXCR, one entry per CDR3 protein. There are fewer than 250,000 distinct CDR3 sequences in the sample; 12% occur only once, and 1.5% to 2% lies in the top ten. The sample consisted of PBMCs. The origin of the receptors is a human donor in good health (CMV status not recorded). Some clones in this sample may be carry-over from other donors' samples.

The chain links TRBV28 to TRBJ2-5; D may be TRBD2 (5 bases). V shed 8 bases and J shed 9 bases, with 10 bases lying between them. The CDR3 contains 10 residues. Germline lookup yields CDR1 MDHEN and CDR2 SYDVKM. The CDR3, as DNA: TGTGCCAGCGCCTCCGGGGCCCAGTACTTC. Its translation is CASASGAQYF.

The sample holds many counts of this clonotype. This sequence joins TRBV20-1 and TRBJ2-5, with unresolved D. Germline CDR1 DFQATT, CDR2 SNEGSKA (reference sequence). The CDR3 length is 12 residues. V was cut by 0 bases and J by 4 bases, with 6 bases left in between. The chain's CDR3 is CSARDPPETQYF. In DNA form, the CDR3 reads TGCAGTGCTAGAGATCCCCCAGAGACCCAGTACTTC.

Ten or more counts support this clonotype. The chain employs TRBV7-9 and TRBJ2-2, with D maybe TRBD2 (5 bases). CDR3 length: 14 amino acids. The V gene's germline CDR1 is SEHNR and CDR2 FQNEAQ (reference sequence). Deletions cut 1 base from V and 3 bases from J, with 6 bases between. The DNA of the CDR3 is TGTGCCAGCAGCTTAGGAGGGTACACCGGGGAGCTGTTTTTT. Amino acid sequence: CASSLGGYTGELFF.

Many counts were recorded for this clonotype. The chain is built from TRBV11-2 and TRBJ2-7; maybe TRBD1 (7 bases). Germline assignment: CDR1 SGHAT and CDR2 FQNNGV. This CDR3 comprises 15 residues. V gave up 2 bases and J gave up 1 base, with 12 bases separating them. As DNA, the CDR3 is TGTGCCAGCAGCTTACAGGGGGGCCTTTCCTACGAGCAGTACTTC. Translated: CASSLQGGLSYEQYF.

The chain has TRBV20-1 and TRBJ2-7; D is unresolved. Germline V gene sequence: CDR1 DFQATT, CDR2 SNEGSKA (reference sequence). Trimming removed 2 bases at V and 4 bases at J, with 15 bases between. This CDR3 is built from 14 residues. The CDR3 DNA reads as TGCAGTGCTAGACGGCAAGGGCAAGTTTACGAGCAGTACTTC. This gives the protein CSARRQGQVYEQYF.

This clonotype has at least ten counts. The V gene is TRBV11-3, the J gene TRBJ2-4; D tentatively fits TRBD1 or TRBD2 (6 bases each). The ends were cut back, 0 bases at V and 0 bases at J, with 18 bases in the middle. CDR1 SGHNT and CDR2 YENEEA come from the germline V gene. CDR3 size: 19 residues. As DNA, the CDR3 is TGTGCCAGCAGCTTAGATCTCAGGGGACTCCCCCTAGCCAAAAACATTCAGTACTTC. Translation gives CASSLDLRGLPLAKNIQYF.

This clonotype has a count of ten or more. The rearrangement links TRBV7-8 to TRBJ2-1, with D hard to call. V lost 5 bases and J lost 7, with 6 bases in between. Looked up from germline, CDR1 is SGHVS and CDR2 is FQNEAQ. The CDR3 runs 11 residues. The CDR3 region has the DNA TGTGCCAGCAGCCCCGAAAATGAGCAGTTCTTC. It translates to CASSPENEQFF.

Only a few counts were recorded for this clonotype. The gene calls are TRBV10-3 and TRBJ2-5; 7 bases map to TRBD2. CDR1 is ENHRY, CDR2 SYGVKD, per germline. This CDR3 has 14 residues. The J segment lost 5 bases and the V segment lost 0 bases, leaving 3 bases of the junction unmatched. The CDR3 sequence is CAISESAGVETQYF. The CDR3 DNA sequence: TGTGCCATCAGTGAGTCGGCGGGAGTGGAGACCCAGTACTTC.

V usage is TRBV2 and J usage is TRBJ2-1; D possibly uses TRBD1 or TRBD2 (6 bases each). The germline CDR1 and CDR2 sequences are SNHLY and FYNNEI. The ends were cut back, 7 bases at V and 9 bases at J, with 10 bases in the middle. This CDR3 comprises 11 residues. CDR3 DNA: TGTGCCAGCAAGGGGGGTGGTGAGCAGTTCTTC. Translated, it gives CASKGGGEQFF.

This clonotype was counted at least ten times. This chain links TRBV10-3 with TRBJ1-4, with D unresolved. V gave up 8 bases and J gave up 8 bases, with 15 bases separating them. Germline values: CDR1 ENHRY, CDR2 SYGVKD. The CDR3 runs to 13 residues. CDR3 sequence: CAISGISGEKLFF. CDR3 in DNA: TGTGCCATCTCCGGGATCTCGGGGGAAAAACTGTTTTTT.

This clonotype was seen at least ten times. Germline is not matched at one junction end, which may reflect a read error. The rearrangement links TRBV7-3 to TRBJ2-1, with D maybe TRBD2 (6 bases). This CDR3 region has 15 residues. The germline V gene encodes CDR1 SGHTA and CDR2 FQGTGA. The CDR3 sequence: CASAIGGDSFNEQFF. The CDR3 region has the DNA TGTGCCAGCGCGATCGGAGGGGACTCCTTCAATGAGCAGTTCTTC. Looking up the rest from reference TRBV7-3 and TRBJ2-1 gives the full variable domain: GAGVSQTPSNKVTEKGKYVELRCDPISGHTALYWYRQSLGQGPEFLIYFQGTGAADDSGLPNDRFFAVRPEGSVSTLKIQRTERGDSAVYLCASAIGGDSFNEQFFGPGTRLTVL.

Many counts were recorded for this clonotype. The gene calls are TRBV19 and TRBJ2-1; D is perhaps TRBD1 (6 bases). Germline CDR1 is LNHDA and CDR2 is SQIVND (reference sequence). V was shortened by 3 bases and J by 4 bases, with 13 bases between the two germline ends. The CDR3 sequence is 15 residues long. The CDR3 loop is CASSIRQAAYNEQFF. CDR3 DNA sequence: TGTGCCAGTAGTATCAGACAGGCGGCATACAATGAGCAGTTCTTC.

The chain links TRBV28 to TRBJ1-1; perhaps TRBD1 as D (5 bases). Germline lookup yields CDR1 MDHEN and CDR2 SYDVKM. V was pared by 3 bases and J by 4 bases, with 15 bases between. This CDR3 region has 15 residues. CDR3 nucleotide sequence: TGTGCCAGCAGTTTCAAGGGGAACGCGCCCACTGAAGCTTTCTTT. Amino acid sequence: CASSFKGNAPTEAFF.

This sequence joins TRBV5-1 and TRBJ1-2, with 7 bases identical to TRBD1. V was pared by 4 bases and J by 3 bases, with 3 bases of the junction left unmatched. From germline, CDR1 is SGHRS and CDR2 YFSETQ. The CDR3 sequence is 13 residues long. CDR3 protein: CASSPTGYYGYTF. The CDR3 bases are TGCGCCAGCAGCCCGACAGGGTACTATGGCTACACCTTC.

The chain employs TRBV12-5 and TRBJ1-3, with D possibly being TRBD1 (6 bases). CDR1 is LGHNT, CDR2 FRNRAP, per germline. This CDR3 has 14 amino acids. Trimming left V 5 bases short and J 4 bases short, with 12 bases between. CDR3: CASGRTGMGNTIYF. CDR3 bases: TGTGCTAGTGGTCGAACAGGGATGGGAAACACCATATATTTT.

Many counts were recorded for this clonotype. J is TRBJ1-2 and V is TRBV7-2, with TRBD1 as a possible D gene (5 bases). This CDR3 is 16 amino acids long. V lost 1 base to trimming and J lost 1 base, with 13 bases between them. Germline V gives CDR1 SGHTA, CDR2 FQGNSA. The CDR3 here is CASSLEVFGGNYGYTF. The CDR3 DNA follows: TGTGCCAGCAGCTTAGAAGTTTTTGGGGGTAACTATGGCTACACCTTC. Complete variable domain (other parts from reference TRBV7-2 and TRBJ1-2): GAGVSQSPSNKVTEKGKDVELRCDPISGHTALYWYRQSLGQGLEFLIYFQGNSAPDKSGLPSDRFSAERTGGSVSTLTIQRTQQEDSAVYLCASSLEVFGGNYGYTFGSGTRLTVV.

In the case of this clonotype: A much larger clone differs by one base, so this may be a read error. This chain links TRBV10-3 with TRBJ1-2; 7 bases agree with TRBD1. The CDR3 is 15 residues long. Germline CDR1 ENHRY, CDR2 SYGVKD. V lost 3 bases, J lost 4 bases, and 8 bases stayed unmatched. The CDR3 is CAISDPDRACYGYTF. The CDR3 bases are TGTGCCATCAGTGACCCTGACAGGGCGTGCTATGGCTACACCTTC.